This T cell receptor (beta chain) emerged from a study of blood T cell repertoires in COVID-19. Study overall: The United States, Italy and Spain provided the acute and convalescent COVID-19 samples. T cells, B-cell-depleted T cells, or PBMCs provided the cDNA or gDNA that served as material.

Clinical histories supplied by participants themselves formed the basis of cohort assignment. Someone with COVID-19 had been met by exposed participants within 2 weeks before study entry. The assay was immunoSEQ multiplex PCR, and TCRdb's table has in-frame clones only and misses some. The sample shows hundreds of thousands of clones, 65% to 90% of them seen only once. The CDR3 contains 16 residues. CDR1 is SGDLS, CDR2 YYNGEE, per germline. After removal of 3 bases from V and 5 bases from J, the junction contained 11 bases not matched to a gene. The sequence was obtained from a woman in her 30s who had been exposed to COVID-19. The V gene is TRBV9, the J gene TRBJ1-2; 9 bases align to TRBD1. The specimen was PBMCs or T cells enriched from blood (not recorded which). The DNA for the CDR3 is TGTGCCAGCAGCGGACCGGGACAGGGACGACCTTATGGCTACACCTTC. Translating gives CASSGPGQGRPYGYTF.